Listed below are T cell receptor beta chains from one sample, sequenced in a study of Ad26.COV2.S vaccination and SARS-CoV-2 variants. Here immunoSEQ multiplex PCR was the method, and the copy in TCRdb shows in-frame clones only, minus some. The repertoire includes around 450,000 clones, approximately 92% of them detected once, and about 2.4% sits in the top ten. The source was peripheral blood, collected in a trial of Ad26.COV2.S vaccine versus placebo. Receptors originate from a person between 18 and 65 years old who received the Ad26.COV2.S COVID-19 vaccine or a placebo. The CDR3 runs from the conserved cysteine through the conserved F or W. A D gene is named only where the DNA matches it firmly. Only part of the rows carry a size: once, few, many, or a class if the clone is expanded.

>TRBJ2-5|TRBD2|TRBV12-3/TRBV12-4|-
CASSLVAGETQYF
TGTGCCAGCAGCCTCGTAGCGGGGGAGACCCAGTACTTC
>TRBJ1-4|TRBD1|TRBV6-5|-
CASSRDRRVDEKLFF
TGTGCCAGCAGTAGGGACAGGAGAGTTGATGAAAAACTGTTTTTT
>TRBJ2-2|TRBD2|TRBV6-1|-
CASSEYDGRVGGELFF
TGTGCCAGCAGTGAATACGACGGGAGGGTTGGCGGGGAGCTGTTTTTT
>TRBJ1-5|TRBD1|TRBV27|-
CASSSTGGNQPQHF
TGTGCCAGCAGTTCCACAGGGGGCAATCAGCCCCAGCATTTT
>TRBJ1-1|TRBD1|TRBV5-1|-
CASNLGGTGGNRDTEAFF
TGCGCCAGCAATCTCGGGGGAACAGGGGGAAACAGGGACACTGAAGCTTTCTTT
>TRBJ2-7|-|TRBV29-1|few
CSVRRQVGEQYF
TGCAGCGTTAGACGACAGGTTGGCGAGCAGTACTTC
>TRBJ2-1|-|TRBV9|-
CASSARTGLGEQFF
TGTGCCAGCAGCGCACGAACAGGGCTGGGTGAGCAGTTCTTC
>TRBJ2-4|-|TRBV3-1/TRBV3-2|-
CASSQSAKNIQYF
TGTGCCAGCAGCCAATCGGCCAAAAACATTCAGTACTTC
>TRBJ2-3|-|TRBV7-3|-
CASSGGTDTQYF
TGTGCCAGCAGCGGGGGCACAGATACGCAGTATTTT
>TRBJ2-3|-|TRBV5-6|-
CASSLEYQELTDTQYF
TGTGCCAGCAGCTTGGAGTACCAAGAACTCACAGATACGCAGTATTTT
>TRBJ1-3|-|TRBV21-1|-
CASSKGAWRGGNTIYF
TGTGCCAGCAGCAAAGGGGCATGGCGAGGTGGAAACACCATATATTTT
>TRBJ1-1|-|TRBV9|-
CASSVGLEGTEAFF
TGTGCCAGCAGCGTCGGACTTGAGGGCACTGAAGCTTTCTTT
>TRBJ1-1|-|TRBV7-2|once
CASSLDPGSTEAFF
TGTGCCAGCAGCTTGGATCCGGGGTCTACTGAAGCTTTCTTT
>TRBJ2-2|-|TRBV15|-
CATSTFRGGELFF
TGTGCCACCAGCACATTCAGGGGAGGGGAGCTGTTTTTT
>TRBJ2-1|-|TRBV5-4|-
CASSLHRGAEAYNEQFF
TGTGCCAGCAGCTTGCACCGGGGGGCGGAAGCTTACAATGAGCAGTTCTTC
>TRBJ2-7|-|TRBV6-2/TRBV6-3|-
CASSHIYEQYF
TGTGCCAGCAGTCACATCTACGAGCAGTACTTC
>TRBJ2-3|-|TRBV28|-
CASSLSRTAGWGTDTQYF
TGTGCCAGCAGTTTATCCCGTACGGCAGGGTGGGGCACAGATACGCAGTATTTT
>TRBJ1-5|-|TRBV6-5|-
CASSYSRGQPQHF
TGTGCCAGCAGTTACTCGAGGGGTCAGCCCCAGCATTTT
>TRBJ1-5|-|TRBV4-2|-
CASSQDEERAGRNQPQHF
TGTGCCAGCAGCCAAGATGAGGAGAGGGCAGGCCGCAATCAGCCCCAGCATTTT
>TRBJ1-2|-|TRBV20-1|-
CSAQFRDGYTF
TGCAGTGCCCAGTTCCGGGATGGCTACACCTTC
>TRBJ1-1|-|TRBV3-1/TRBV3-2|-
CASSQGPPAGTEAFF
TGTGCCAGCAGCCAAGGGCCCCCTGCGGGCACTGAAGCTTTCTTT
>TRBJ1-4|TRBD1|TRBV7-2|-
CASSFNRGLEKLFF
TGTGCCAGCAGCTTTAACAGGGGGCTTGAAAAACTGTTTTTT
>TRBJ1-1|-|TRBV12-3/TRBV12-4|-
CANTQGQNTEAFF
TGTGCCAATACACAGGGACAGAACACTGAAGCTTTCTTT
>TRBJ2-1|TRBD1|TRBV7-9|-
CASSSSTLRGNEQFF
TGTGCCAGCAGCTCAAGCACTCTCAGGGGGAATGAGCAGTTCTTC
>TRBJ2-7|-|TRBV27|-
CASSESPYEQYF
TGTGCCAGCAGTGAATCGCCCTACGAGCAGTACTTC
>TRBJ2-1|TRBD2|TRBV29-1|-
CSVLAGGPSYNEQFF
TGCAGCGTTCTGGCGGGAGGGCCCTCCTACAATGAGCAGTTCTTC
>TRBJ2-5|-|TRBV3-1/TRBV3-2|-
CASSPTVGQETQYF
TGTGCCAGCAGCCCGACCGTGGGTCAAGAGACCCAGTACTTC
>TRBJ1-4|-|TRBV18|-
CASSPRGGGNEKLFF
TGTGCCAGCTCACCACGGGGGGGAGGAAATGAAAAACTGTTTTTT
>TRBJ2-1|TRBD2|TRBV4-3|-
CASSARTSGGAFGNEQFF
TGCGCCAGCAGCGCCCGGACTAGCGGGGGGGCCTTCGGCAATGAGCAGTTCTTC
>TRBJ2-1|TRBD2|TRBV7-8|-
CASSDRLAGGVRFF
TGTGCCAGCAGCGACAGACTAGCGGGAGGGGTCAGGTTCTTC
>TRBJ1-1|TRBD1|TRBV5-1|-
CASSLTGTGISYTEAFF
TGCGCCAGCAGCCTCACCGGGACAGGGATTTCGTACACTGAAGCTTTCTTT
>TRBJ2-3|-|TRBV24-1|-
CATSDRTDTQYF
TGTGCCACCAGTGACCGGACAGATACGCAGTATTTT
>TRBJ1-5|-|TRBV18|-
CASSASRGGNQPQHF
TGTGCCAGCTCAGCCAGTAGAGGTGGCAATCAGCCCCAGCATTTT
>TRBJ2-5|-|TRBV18|-
CASSPGFQETQYF
TGTGCCAGCTCACCAGGTTTCCAAGAGACCCAGTACTTC
>TRBJ2-5|-|TRBV28|once
CASSLYQETQYF
TGTGCCAGCAGTTTATACCAAGAGACCCAGTACTTC
>TRBJ2-3|-|TRBV13|-
CASSLGLMSSDTQYF
TGTGCCAGCAGCTTAGGACTGATGTCTTCAGATACGCAGTATTTT
>TRBJ1-5|-|TRBV2|few
CASSDGQPQHF
TGTGCCAGCAGTGATGGCCAGCCCCAGCATTTT
>TRBJ1-3|-|TRBV5-1|-
CASSGERRGGNTIYF
TGCGCCAGCAGTGGGGAGCGGAGAGGCGGAAACACCATATATTTT
>TRBJ2-1|TRBD2|TRBV5-1|-
CASSLGTSGIGEQFF
TGCGCCAGCAGCCTCGGGACTAGCGGGATTGGTGAGCAGTTCTTC
>TRBJ1-1|-|TRBV7-9|-
CASSLALSWRGVGNTEAFF
TGTGCCAGCAGCTTAGCTCTTTCATGGAGAGGGGTGGGCAACACTGAAGCTTTCTTT
>TRBJ1-3|TRBD1|TRBV5-4|-
CASSLSTIQGGNTIYF
TGTGCCAGCAGCTTGTCAACGATACAGGGGGGAAACACCATATATTTT
>TRBJ2-7|-|TRBV2|-
CASRVDGAFSYEQYF
TGTGCCAGCAGGGTAGACGGGGCCTTCTCCTACGAGCAGTACTTC
>TRBJ2-1|-|TRBV7-2|-
CASSLVRGAQEFF
TGTGCCAGCAGCTTAGTGCGGGGAGCGCAGGAGTTCTTC
>TRBJ1-2|TRBD1|TRBV24-1|-
CATSDPGTAGEGYTF
TGTGCCACCAGTGATCCCGGGACAGCGGGTGAGGGCTACACCTTC
>TRBJ1-2|TRBD1|TRBV7-9|-
CASSLGQGGPGAGYTF
TGTGCCAGCAGCCTGGGACAGGGAGGGCCTGGAGCCGGCTACACCTTC
>TRBJ1-2|-|TRBV11-2|-
CASSLVGTRYTF
TGTGCCAGCAGCTTAGTTGGGACGCGCTACACCTTC
>TRBJ2-1|TRBD2|TRBV10-3|-
CAIRSLAGGAFGFNEQFF
TGTGCCATCAGATCACTAGCGGGAGGGGCGTTTGGCTTTAATGAGCAGTTCTTC
>TRBJ1-4|-|TRBV7-2|once
CASSRGADEKLFF
TGTGCCAGCAGCCGGGGGGCAGATGAAAAACTGTTTTTT
>TRBJ1-2|-|TRBV9|-
CASSVGRSGGYTF
TGTGCCAGCAGCGTAGGCAGGTCGGGGGGCTACACCTTC
>TRBJ1-5|-|TRBV9|-
CASSAGTYNQPQHF
TGTGCCAGCAGCGCCGGGACGTACAATCAGCCCCAGCATTTT
>TRBJ1-2|TRBD1|TRBV20-1|-
CSARTGGGYTF
TGCAGTGCACGGACAGGCGGTGGCTACACCTTC
>TRBJ2-7|-|TRBV6-6|-
CASSYSMDRFGQYF
TGTGCCAGCAGTTACTCGATGGACAGATTCGGGCAGTACTTC
>TRBJ1-1|-|TRBV29-1|-
CSARHGGRGTEAFF
TGCAGCGCACGGCACGGGGGTCGTGGCACTGAAGCTTTCTTT
>TRBJ2-3|-|TRBV6-6|-
CASSYPAGTDTQYF
TGTGCCAGCAGTTACCCAGCTGGCACAGATACGCAGTATTTT
>TRBJ2-7|-|TRBV3-1/TRBV3-2|-
CASSRSFYEQYF
TGTGCCAGCAGTCGCTCGTTTTACGAGCAGTACTTC